The 13 T cell receptor beta chains listed next were all sequenced from one sample in a study of early T cells in non-severe SARS-CoV-2 infection (dated by TCRdb to the early 2020s). Receptor libraries were prepared by 5' RACE. This sample was sequenced with a NextSeq 500. TCRdb redid the processing of the public reads, applying fastp at Q25 and MiXCR, and retained in-frame beta chains. Here each entry gathers all rows of one CDR3 protein and keeps the most common genes and DNA. The sample records some 44,000 distinct CDR3 sequences, about 5.9% of which are singletons. Approximately 7.5% of the sample is taken by the ten largest. The specimen comprised whole blood, sampled at baseline. The receptors derive from an adult who was a healthcare worker with PCR-confirmed SARS-CoV-2 infection or an uninfected control (not recorded which).

This clonotype occurred a few times. The rearrangement links TRBV5-8 to TRBJ2-1, with TRBD2 matching over 12 bases. V dropped 4 bases and J dropped 4; count of bases not matched to a gene: 3. CDR3 length: 15 amino acids. Germline V lookup: CDR1 SGHTS, CDR2 YDEGEE. In nucleotides, the CDR3 is TGTGCCAGCAGCACTGGACTAGCGGGGTACAATGAGCAGTTCTTC. It codes for CASSTGLAGYNEQFF.

The chain is built from TRBV4-3 and TRBJ1-2, with 9 bases that match TRBD1. V lost 2 bases and J lost 0; bases outside the gene matches: 4. Germline loops: CDR1 LGHNA, CDR2 YSLEER. This CDR3 is 16 amino acids long. The CDR3 region is CASSQRGTGTNYGYTF. CDR3 coding DNA: TGCGCCAGCAGCCAAAGGGGGACAGGGACTAACTATGGCTACACCTTC.

This sequence joins TRBV6-6 and TRBJ2-5; TRBD1 matches 7 bases. This CDR3 comprises 18 residues. Germline values: CDR1 MNHNY, CDR2 SVGAGI (reference sequence). The V and J ends lost 5 bases and 0 bases, in that order; junction bases with no gene match: 15. This CDR3 reads CASSGKGQSMGHQETQYF. The CDR3 region has the DNA TGTGCCAGCAGTGGAAAGGGACAGTCAATGGGGCACCAAGAGACCCAGTACTTC.

The rearrangement uses TRBV12-3 or TRBV12-4 and TRBJ2-2, with a tentative D call TRBD1 (5 bases). V gave up 6 bases and J gave up 0 bases, with 11 bases separating them. There are 15 residues in the CDR3. CDR3 amino acids: CASSQGAPNTGELFF. The CDR3 DNA reads as TGTGCCAGCAGCCAAGGGGCTCCGAACACCGGGGAGCTGTTTTTT.

This clonotype has a count of ten or more. This chain connects TRBV6-1 to TRBJ2-3; perhaps TRBD2 as D (6 bases). V lost 6 bases, J lost 0 bases, and 19 bases lay in between. The length of the CDR3 is 17 residues. Germline V gene sequence: CDR1 MNHNS, CDR2 SASEGT. Here the CDR3 DNA reads TGTGCCAGCAGCCGAAGCGGGTCGGGGACTAGCACAGATACGCAGTATTTT. It specifies CASSRSGSGTSTDTQYF.

This clonotype was detected ten times or more. The chain recombines TRBV6-5 with TRBJ2-3; TRBD2 aligns across 7 bases. Germline V gene lookup returns CDR1 MNHEY and CDR2 SVGAGI. This CDR3 is 13 amino acids long. Trimming at V came to 7 bases and at J to 1 base, leaving 2 bases not matched to a gene. For the CDR3, the DNA is TGTGCCAGCAAGGCGGGGGGCACAGATACGCAGTATTTT. Its translation is CASKAGGTDTQYF.

This chain uses TRBV4-3 with TRBJ2-1; 11 bases match TRBD2. Looked up from germline, CDR1 is LGHNA and CDR2 is YSLEER. The CDR3 covers 18 residues. V lost 2 bases to trimming and J lost 4 bases; unmatched junction nucleotides: 10. The CDR3 bases are TGCGCCAGCAGCCAATCTACCGGGACTAGCGGCTTGTACAATGAGCAGTTCTTC. Protein sequence: CASSQSTGTSGLYNEQFF.

The J gene is TRBJ2-7, the V gene TRBV7-2, with TRBD2 as a possible D gene (6 bases). Deletions cut 2 bases from V and 0 bases from J, with 14 bases between. This CDR3 comprises 16 residues. Germline-derived CDR1 and CDR2 are SGHTA and FQGNSA. CDR3 DNA: TGTGCCAGCAGCTTACGCGGGACTCCCAGCTCCTACGAGCAGTACTTC. Its translation: CASSLRGTPSSYEQYF.

At least ten counts were recorded for this clonotype. The V gene is TRBV7-9, the J gene TRBJ1-4; D unclear. This CDR3 region has 14 residues. V lost 5 bases and J 0 bases, leaving 7 bases between the germline ends. Germline CDR1 reads SEHNR; CDR2 reads FQNEAQ (reference sequence). The chain's CDR3 is CASSRGTTNEKLFF. The CDR3 DNA reads TGTGCCAGCAGCCGAGGGACAACTAATGAAAAACTGTTTTTT.

This clonotype was counted a few times. CDR3 loop: CASSPGPGARQETQYF. CDR3 bases: TGCGCCAGCAGCCCCGGACCGGGGGCGCGACAAGAGACCCAGTACTTC. This chain uses TRBV5-1 with TRBJ2-5; possibly TRBD1 or TRBD2 for D (6 bases each). In germline, CDR1 is SGHRS, CDR2 YFSETQ. There are 16 residues in the CDR3. Trimming removed 4 bases from V and 2 bases from J, with 18 bases in between.

This clonotype was seen ten or more times. V usage is TRBV11-2 and J usage is TRBJ2-7, with a weak D call TRBD1 (6 bases). Trimming shortened V by 5 bases and J by 2 bases, and 16 bases separated the two germline ends. This CDR3 comprises 15 residues. Germline assignment: CDR1 SGHAT and CDR2 FQNNGV. CDR3 sequence reads: CASSHLRTDPYEQYF. The CDR3 region has the DNA TGTGCCAGCAGCCATCTACGGACAGATCCCTACGAGCAGTACTTC.

This clonotype has just a few counts. J is TRBJ2-7 and V is TRBV28, with 11 positions matching TRBD1. There are 16 residues in the CDR3. Germline trimming cut 8 bases from V and 0 bases from J; bases unmatched to any gene: 9. The germline gives CDR1 MDHEN, CDR2 SYDVKM. CDR3 in DNA: TGTGCCAGCGAGGGACCCGGGACAGGGGGCTCCTACGAGCAGTACTTC. Amino acids: CASEGPGTGGSYEQYF.

This clonotype was detected only a few times. This chain uses TRBV7-8 with TRBJ1-1; 7 bases agree with TRBD1. Germline lookup yields CDR1 SGHVS and CDR2 FQNEAQ. The ends lost 2 bases at V and 7 bases at J; junction bases unmatched: 10. The CDR3 totals 15 residues. This chain's CDR3 is CASSLIVLGQDEAFF. The CDR3 DNA is TGTGCCAGCAGCTTAATCGTACTAGGACAGGATGAAGCTTTCTTT.